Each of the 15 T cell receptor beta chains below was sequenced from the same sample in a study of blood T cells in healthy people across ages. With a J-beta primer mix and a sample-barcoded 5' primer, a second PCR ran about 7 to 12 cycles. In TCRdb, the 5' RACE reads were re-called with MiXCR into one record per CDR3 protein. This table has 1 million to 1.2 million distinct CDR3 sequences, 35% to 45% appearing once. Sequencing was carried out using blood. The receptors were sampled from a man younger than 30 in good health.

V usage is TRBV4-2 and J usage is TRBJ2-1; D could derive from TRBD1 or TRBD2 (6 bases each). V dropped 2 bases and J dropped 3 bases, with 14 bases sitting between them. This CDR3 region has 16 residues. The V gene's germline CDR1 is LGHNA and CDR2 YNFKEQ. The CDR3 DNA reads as TGTGCCAGCAGCCAACATGGAGGGGGACTCTACAATGAGCAGTTCTTC. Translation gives CASSQHGGGLYNEQFF.

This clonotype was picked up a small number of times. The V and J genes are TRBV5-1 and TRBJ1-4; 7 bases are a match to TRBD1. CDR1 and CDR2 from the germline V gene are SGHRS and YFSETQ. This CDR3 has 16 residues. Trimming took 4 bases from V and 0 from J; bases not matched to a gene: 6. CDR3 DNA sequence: TGCGCCAGCAGCCCCGGACAGGCAGCAACTAATGAAAAACTGTTTTTT. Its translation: CASSPGQAATNEKLFF.

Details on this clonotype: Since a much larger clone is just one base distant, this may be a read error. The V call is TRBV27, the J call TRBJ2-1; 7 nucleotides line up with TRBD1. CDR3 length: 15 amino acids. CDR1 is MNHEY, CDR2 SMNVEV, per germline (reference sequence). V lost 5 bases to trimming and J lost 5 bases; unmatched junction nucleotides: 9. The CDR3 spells CASSRDGDRDNEQFF. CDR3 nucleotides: TGTGCCAGCAGTCGTGATGGGGACAGAGACAATGAGCAGTTCTTC.

The CDR3 protein is CASSFLDRNTEAFF. The CDR3 DNA is TGCGCCAGCAGCTTCTTGGACAGGAACACTGAAGCTTTCTTT. The genes are TRBV5-1 and TRBJ1-1, with D perhaps TRBD1 (6 bases). V lost 2 bases and J lost 1, with 9 bases in between. Germline V gene lookup returns CDR1 SGHRS and CDR2 YFSETQ. CDR3 length: 14 residues. Drawing the rest from reference TRBV5-1 and TRBJ1-1, the complete variable domain is KAGVTQTPRYLIKTRGQQVTLSCSPISGHRSVSWYQQTPGQGLQFLFEYFSETQRNKGNFPGRFSGRQFSNSRSEMNVSTLELGDSALYLCASSFLDRNTEAFFGQGTRLTVV.

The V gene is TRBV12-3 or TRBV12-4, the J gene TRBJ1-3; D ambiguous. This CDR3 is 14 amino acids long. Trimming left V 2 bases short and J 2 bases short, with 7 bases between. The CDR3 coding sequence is TGTGCCAGCAGTTTAATGGGAGCTGGAAACACCATATATTTT. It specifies CASSLMGAGNTIYF.

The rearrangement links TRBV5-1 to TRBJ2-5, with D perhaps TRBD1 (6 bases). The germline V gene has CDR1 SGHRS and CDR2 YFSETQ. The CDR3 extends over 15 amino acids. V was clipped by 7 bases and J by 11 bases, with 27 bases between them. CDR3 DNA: TGCGCCAGCTGCATAGGGGACAACCAAGGCAATGAGCAGTACTTC. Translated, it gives CASCIGDNQGNEQYF.

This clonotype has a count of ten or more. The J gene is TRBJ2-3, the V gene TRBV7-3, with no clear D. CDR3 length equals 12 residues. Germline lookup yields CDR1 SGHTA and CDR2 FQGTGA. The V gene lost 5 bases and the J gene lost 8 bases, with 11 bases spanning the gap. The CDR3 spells CASSPGTSTQYF. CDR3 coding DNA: TGTGCCAGCAGCCCTGGCACGAGTACGCAGTATTTT.

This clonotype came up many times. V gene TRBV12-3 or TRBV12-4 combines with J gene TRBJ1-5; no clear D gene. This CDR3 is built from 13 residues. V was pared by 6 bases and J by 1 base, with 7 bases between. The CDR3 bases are TGTGCCAGCAGCTTCGACAGCAATCAGCCCCAGCATTTT. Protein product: CASSFDSNQPQHF.

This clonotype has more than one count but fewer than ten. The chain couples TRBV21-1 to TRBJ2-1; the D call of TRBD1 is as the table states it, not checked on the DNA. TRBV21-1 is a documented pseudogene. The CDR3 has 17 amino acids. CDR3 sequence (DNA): TGTGCCAGCAGCACCTGCGCGCGCCCGGACCCCTACAATGAGCAGTTCTTC. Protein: CASSTCARPDPYNEQFF.

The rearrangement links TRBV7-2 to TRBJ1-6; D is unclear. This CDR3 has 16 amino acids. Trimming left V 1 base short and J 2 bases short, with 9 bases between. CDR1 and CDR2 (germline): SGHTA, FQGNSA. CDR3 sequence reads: CASSLVDQAYNSPLHF. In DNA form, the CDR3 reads TGTGCCAGCAGCTTAGTAGACCAGGCCTATAATTCACCCCTCCACTTT.

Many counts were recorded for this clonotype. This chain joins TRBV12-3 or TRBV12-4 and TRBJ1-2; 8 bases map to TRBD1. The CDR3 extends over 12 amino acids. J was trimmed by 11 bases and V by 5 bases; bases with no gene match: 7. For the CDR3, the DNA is TGTGCCAGCAGTCTACCGGGACAGGCATACACCTTC. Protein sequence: CASSLPGQAYTF.

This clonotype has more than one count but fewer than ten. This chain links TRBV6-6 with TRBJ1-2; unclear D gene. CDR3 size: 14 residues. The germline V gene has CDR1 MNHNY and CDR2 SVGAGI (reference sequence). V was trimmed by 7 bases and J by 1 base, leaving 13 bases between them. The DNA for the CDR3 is TGTGCCAGCAAGACGGGAGCCAATAACTATGGCTACACCTTC. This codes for CASKTGANNYGYTF.

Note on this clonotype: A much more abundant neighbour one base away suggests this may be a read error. The CDR3 DNA is TGCGCCAGCAGCGTTACAGGAGGTAACAATGAGCAGTTCTTC. This encodes CASSVTGGNNEQFF. V gene TRBV5-1 combines with J gene TRBJ2-1; the D gene could be TRBD1 or TRBD2 (5 bases each). The V gene's germline CDR1 is SGHRS and CDR2 YFSETQ. This CDR3 has 14 amino acids. The V and J ends lost 4 bases and 5 bases respectively, with 13 bases between them.

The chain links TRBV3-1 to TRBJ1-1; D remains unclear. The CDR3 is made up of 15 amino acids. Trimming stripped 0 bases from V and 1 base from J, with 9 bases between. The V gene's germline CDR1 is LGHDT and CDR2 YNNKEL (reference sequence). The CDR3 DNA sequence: TGTGCCAGCAGCCAAGATTCCGCGCGGAACACTGAAGCTTTCTTT. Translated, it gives CASSQDSARNTEAFF.

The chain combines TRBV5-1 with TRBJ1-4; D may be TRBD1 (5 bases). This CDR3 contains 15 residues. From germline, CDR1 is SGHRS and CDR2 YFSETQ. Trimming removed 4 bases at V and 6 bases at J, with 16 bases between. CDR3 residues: CASSPAIRGDEKLFF. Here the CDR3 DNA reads TGCGCCAGCAGCCCCGCAATTAGAGGGGATGAAAAACTGTTTTTT.